Listed here is a single T cell receptor beta chain. The antigen is not known. The sample originates from a study of regulatory T cells in long-lasting Graves disease. Whole-study findings and limits: Investigators studied peripheral blood only, not thyroid tissue.

The V gene lost 6 bases and the J gene lost 2 bases, with 13 bases spanning the gap. CDR1 and CDR2 from the germline V gene are MNHNS and SASEGT. The CDR3 loop spans 14 amino acids. Time point described: persistent/refractory GD, antithyroid drugs over 5 years with positive TRAb. Construction of the TCR library relied on RNA isolated from PBMCs. Arm-PCR with iRepertoire HTBI primers amplified the CDR3 regions for these TCR beta libraries. TCRdb independently ran MiXCR on the multiplex PCR reads; one entry per CDR3 protein. The repertoire holds approximately 440,000 distinct CDR3 sequences, with roughly a quarter as singletons.

The input for sequencing was peripheral blood mononuclear cells (PBMCs), taken when the disease was refractory, from a patient treated with antithyroid drugs. The chain employs TRBV6-1 and TRBJ1-1; possible D gene TRBD1, 5 bases. This sequence originates from a female donor with Graves disease. The CDR3 nucleotides are TGTGCCAGCAGGCGAATACAGGAAAACACTGAAGCTTTCTTT. This encodes CASRRIQENTEAFF.